The 21 T cell receptor beta chains in this list originate from one sample, sequenced in a study of blood T cell repertoires in COVID-19. Clones were sequenced by immunoSEQ multiplex PCR, and TCRdb holds only the in-frame ones, with some missing. The sample contains roughly 200,000 clones, roughly nine tenths of which appear only once. The source material was peripheral blood. These receptor sequences come from a middle-aged man with acute or convalescent COVID-19.

The J gene is TRBJ2-3, the V gene TRBV11-3; TRBD1 agrees at 7 bases. The CDR3 has 15 amino acids. Germline loops: CDR1 SGHNT, CDR2 YENEEA. With 5 bases clipped from V and 5 bases from J, the junction kept 10 bases outside the gene matches. This CDR3 is CASSADQGVGDTQYF. CDR3 nucleotide sequence: TGTGCCAGCAGCGCCGATCAGGGGGTAGGAGATACGCAGTATTTT.

This chain uses TRBV5-1 with TRBJ2-7; 11 bases agree with TRBD1. After removal of 4 bases from V and 0 bases from J, the junction contained 6 bases not matched to a gene. The CDR3 is 16 amino acids. The germline V gene has CDR1 SGHRS and CDR2 YFSETQ. In nucleotides, the CDR3 is TGCGCCAGCAGCGTTCTTGGGACAGGGGGCTCCTACGAGCAGTACTTC. This gives the protein CASSVLGTGGSYEQYF.

The DNA of the CDR3 is TGTGCCAGCAGTCGCTCGACAGGCCCCACCATGGAGTACTTC. As protein: CASSRSTGPTMEYF. The chain recombines TRBV6-5 with TRBJ2-7, with D tentatively TRBD1 (6 bases). CDR1 MNHEY and CDR2 SVGAGI come from the germline V gene. V gave up 5 bases and J gave up 11 bases, with 22 bases separating them. The CDR3 spans 14 residues.

This rearrangement joins TRBV19 to TRBJ1-3, with a possible D match to TRBD1 (6 bases). This CDR3 comprises 18 residues. The germline V and J ends were trimmed by 0 bases and 2 bases, with 17 bases remaining between them. Germline-derived CDR1 and CDR2 are LNHDA and SQIVND (reference sequence). CDR3 DNA sequence: TGTGCCAGTAGTATAGATCGGCTGGGGGCCAAGACTGGAAACACCATATATTTT. This encodes CASSIDRLGAKTGNTIYF.

This chain's CDR3 is CASSLGGQGEQETQYF. CDR3 sequence (DNA): TGTGCCAGCAGCCTCGGGGGACAGGGGGAACAAGAGACCCAGTACTTC. The genes are TRBV6-6 and TRBJ2-5; the match to TRBD1 covers 11 bases. V shed 6 bases, J shed 2 bases, and the junction held 8 bases outside the gene matches. There are 16 residues in the CDR3. Germline-derived CDR1 and CDR2 are MNHNY and SVGAGI (reference sequence).

The chain uses TRBV15 and TRBJ2-5, with a weak D call TRBD2 (5 bases). This CDR3 has 14 residues. V gave up 3 bases and J gave up 1 base, with 9 bases separating them. Germline loops: CDR1 LNHNV, CDR2 YYDKDF (reference sequence). CDR3 sequence: CATSRDFSQETQYF. The CDR3 DNA follows: TGTGCCACCAGCAGGGACTTCAGCCAAGAGACCCAGTACTTC.

The chain couples TRBV5-1 to TRBJ1-1; a possible D gene is TRBD1 (5 bases). Trimming pared 2 bases from V and 4 bases from J, leaving 12 bases between. CDR1 SGHRS and CDR2 YFSETQ come from the germline V gene. The CDR3 spans 14 residues. CDR3 DNA: TGCGCCAGCAGCTTCGGGGGACTAGGCACTGAAGCTTTCTTT. As protein: CASSFGGLGTEAFF.

The chain couples TRBV2 to TRBJ2-7, with 8 bases matching TRBD1. After removal of 7 bases from V and 5 bases from J, the junction contained 13 bases not matched to a gene. CDR3 size: 15 residues. CDR1 is SNHLY and CDR2 is FYNNEI in the germline V gene. The CDR3 coding sequence is TGTGCCAGCACTTTGACCCGGACAGGGAGGAACGAGCAGTACTTC. This sequence encodes CASTLTRTGRNEQYF.

The rearrangement joins TRBV2 to TRBJ1-1, with D unresolved. Trimming pared 3 bases from V and 1 base from J, leaving 9 bases between. Germline V gene data show CDR1 as SNHLY and CDR2 as FYNNEI. The CDR3 is made up of 14 amino acids. CDR3 residues: CASSEVRGNTEAFF. The CDR3 bases are TGTGCCAGCAGTGAGGTCCGGGGGAACACTGAAGCTTTCTTT.

The chain employs TRBV7-2 and TRBJ2-4; the D gene is possibly TRBD1 (6 bases). Looked up from germline, CDR1 is SGHTA and CDR2 is FQGNSA. CDR3 size: 15 residues. The ends were cut back, 8 bases at V and 3 bases at J, with 17 bases in the middle. The CDR3 DNA reads TGTGCCAGCCGCCCTGACCCAGGGGACAAAAACATTCAGTACTTC. Its protein is CASRPDPGDKNIQYF.

The chain is built from TRBV18 and TRBJ1-2; D gene unclear. CDR1 and CDR2 (germline): KGHSH, LQKENI. This CDR3 contains 14 residues. Trimming left V 6 bases short and J 6 bases short, with 17 bases between. This chain's CDR3 is CASSPLNPADGYTF. The CDR3 bases are TGTGCCAGCTCCCCTCTAAACCCGGCGGATGGCTACACCTTC.

The chain has TRBV27 and TRBJ2-2; 8 bases map to TRBD1. V lost 3 bases and J lost 5; bases outside the gene matches: 8. Germline V lookup: CDR1 MNHEY, CDR2 SMNVEV (reference sequence). The CDR3 has 16 amino acids. CDR3 in DNA: TGTGCCAGCAGTTTCTTGAGGGACAGGAGGACCGGGGAGCTGTTTTTT. Residues: CASSFLRDRRTGELFF.

The rearrangement uses TRBV20-1 and TRBJ1-5; tentatively, D is TRBD1 (6 bases). The V and J ends lost 3 bases and 6 bases respectively, with 12 bases between them. The CDR3 spans 13 residues. CDR1 is DFQATT and CDR2 is SNEGSKA in the germline V gene (reference sequence). CDR3 protein: CSASPGVGQPQHF. In nucleotides, the CDR3 is TGCAGTGCTAGTCCAGGGGTGGGTCAGCCCCAGCATTTT.

The chain recombines TRBV12-3 or TRBV12-4 with TRBJ1-4; 7 bases align to TRBD1. The V and J ends lost 7 bases and 10 bases, in that order; junction bases with no gene match: 6. CDR3 size: 12 residues. The CDR3 loop reads CASKGGLGKLFF. The CDR3 DNA follows: TGTGCCAGCAAAGGGGGCCTCGGAAAACTGTTTTTT.

The chain recombines TRBV9 with TRBJ2-5; the match to TRBD2 covers 8 bases. Germline loops: CDR1 SGDLS, CDR2 YYNGEE. The CDR3 has 14 residues. Losses at the gene ends were 2 bases for V and 7 bases for J; bases not matched to a gene: 7. The CDR3 DNA reads as TGTGCCAGCAGCGTCCTCTCGGGGGGGACGACCCAGTACTTC. Its protein is CASSVLSGGTTQYF. The entire variable domain, with the rest obtained from reference TRBV9 and TRBJ2-5, is as follows: DSGVTQTPKHLITATGQRVTLRCSPRSGDLSVYWYQQSLDQGLQFLIQYYNGEERAKGNILERFSAQQFPDLHSELNLSSLELGDSALYFCASSVLSGGTTQYFGPGTRLLVL.

V and J are TRBV28 and TRBJ2-7, with a tentative D call TRBD2 (6 bases). In germline, CDR1 is MDHEN, CDR2 SYDVKM. Trimming removed 8 bases at V and 2 bases at J, with 19 bases between. The CDR3 length is 15 residues. CDR3 region: CASAPRGPGAYEQYF. The CDR3, as DNA: TGTGCCAGCGCCCCCCGCGGCCCGGGAGCCTACGAGCAGTACTTC.

The chain combines TRBV21-1 with TRBJ1-1; TRBD1, the table's D call, lacks a check against the DNA. TRBV21-1 is recorded as a pseudogene. The CDR3 totals 19 residues. CDR3 DNA sequence: TGTGCCAGCACCCGAAACAACAGGGGGTATGTCTCACTGGACACTGAAGCTTTCTTT. It specifies CASTRNNRGYVSLDTEAFF.

The rearrangement joins TRBV5-1 to TRBJ1-1; D remains ambiguous. The V gene's germline CDR1 is SGHRS and CDR2 YFSETQ. V gave up 0 bases and J gave up 8 bases, with 8 bases separating them. CDR3 length equals 12 residues. The CDR3 is CASSLEGEEAFF. CDR3 bases: TGCGCCAGCAGCTTGGAGGGAGAGGAAGCTTTCTTT.

This chain uses TRBV30 with TRBJ1-2, with a possible D match to TRBD1 (6 bases). V was pared by 3 bases and J by 8 bases, with 19 bases between. The CDR3 spans 14 residues. Germline CDR1 GTSNPN, CDR2 SVGIG (reference sequence). DNA of the CDR3: TGTGCCTGGAGGAAACAGGGCGTAAAGGAGGGCTACACCTTC. Protein product: CAWRKQGVKEGYTF.

V and J are TRBV12-3 or TRBV12-4 and TRBJ1-5, with a weak D call TRBD1 (5 bases). The CDR3 has 13 amino acids. With 3 bases removed from V and 5 bases from J, the gap between germline ends came to 8 bases. The CDR3 region has the DNA TGTGCCAGCAGTTTCGGGGGGGATCAGCCCCAGCATTTT. It translates to CASSFGGDQPQHF.

The rearrangement links TRBV5-5 to TRBJ2-7, with TRBD2 identical over 9 bases. The germline V gene encodes CDR1 SGHKS and CDR2 YYEKEE (reference sequence). The V gene end was trimmed by 4 bases and the J gene end by 5 bases; junction bases not matched to a gene: 16. The CDR3 sequence is 17 residues long. The CDR3 nucleotides read TGTGCCAGCAGCCCCGGATGGGCGGGGGGGGCAAAAAACGAGCAGTACTTC. Its translation: CASSPGWAGGAKNEQYF.